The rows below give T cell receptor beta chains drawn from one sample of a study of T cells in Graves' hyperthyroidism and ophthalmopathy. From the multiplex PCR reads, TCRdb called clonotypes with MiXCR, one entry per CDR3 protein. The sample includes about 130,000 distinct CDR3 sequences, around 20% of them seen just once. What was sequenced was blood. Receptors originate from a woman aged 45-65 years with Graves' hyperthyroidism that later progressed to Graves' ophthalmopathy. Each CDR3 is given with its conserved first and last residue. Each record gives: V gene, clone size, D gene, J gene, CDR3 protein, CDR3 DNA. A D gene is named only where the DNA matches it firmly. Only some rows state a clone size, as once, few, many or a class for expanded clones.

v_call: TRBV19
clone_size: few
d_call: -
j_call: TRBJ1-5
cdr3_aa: CASRILDQPQHF
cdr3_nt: TGTGCCAGTAGAATCCTGGATCAGCCCCAGCATTTT

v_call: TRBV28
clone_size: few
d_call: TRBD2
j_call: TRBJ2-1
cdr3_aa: CVSRAGLGAYNEQFF
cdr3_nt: TGTGTCAGCAGAGCGGGACTAGGGGCCTACAATGAGCAGTTCTTC

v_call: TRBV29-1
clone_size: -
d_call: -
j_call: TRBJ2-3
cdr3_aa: CSVVRGAGLDTQYF
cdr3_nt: TGCAGCGTTGTTAGAGGGGCAGGGCTGGATACGCAGTATTTT

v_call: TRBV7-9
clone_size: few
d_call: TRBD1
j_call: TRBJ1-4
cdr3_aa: CASKGQGKSEKLFF
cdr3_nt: TGTGCCAGCAAGGGACAGGGGAAGAGTGAAAAACTGTTTTTT

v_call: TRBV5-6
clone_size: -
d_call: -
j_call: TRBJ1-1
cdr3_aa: CASSPVRTEAFF
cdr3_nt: TGTGCCAGCAGCCCGGTGAGGACTGAAGCTTTCTTT

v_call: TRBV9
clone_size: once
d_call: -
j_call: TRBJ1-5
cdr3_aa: CASSGGGSWDQPQHF
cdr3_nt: TGTGCCAGCAGCGGGGGAGGGTCGTGGGATCAGCCCCAGCATTTT

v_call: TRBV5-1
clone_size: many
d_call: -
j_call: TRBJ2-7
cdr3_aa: CASSPQGYEQYF
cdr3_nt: TGCGCCAGCAGCCCACAGGGCTACGAGCAGTACTTC

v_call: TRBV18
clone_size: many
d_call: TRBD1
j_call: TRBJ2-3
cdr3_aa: CASSTGTGPGDTQYF
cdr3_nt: TGTGCCAGCTCAACCGGGACAGGGCCGGGAGATACGCAGTATTTT

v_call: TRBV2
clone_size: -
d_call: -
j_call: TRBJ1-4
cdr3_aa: CASSGRTSEKLFF
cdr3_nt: TGTGCCAGCAGTGGGCGGACGAGTGAAAAACTGTTTTTT

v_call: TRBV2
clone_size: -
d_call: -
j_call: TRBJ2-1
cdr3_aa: CASSEPGEDEQFF
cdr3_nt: TGTGCCAGCAGTGAACCGGGAGAGGATGAGCAGTTCTTC

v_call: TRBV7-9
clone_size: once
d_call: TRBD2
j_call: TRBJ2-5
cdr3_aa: CASSFQPGGRETQYF
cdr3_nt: TGTGCCAGCAGCTTTCAGCCGGGAGGAAGGGAGACCCAGTACTTC

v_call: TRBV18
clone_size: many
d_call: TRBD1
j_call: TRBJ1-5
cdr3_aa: CASSLTGNSNQPQHF
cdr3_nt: TGTGCCAGCTCGCTGACAGGGAATAGCAATCAGCCCCAGCATTTT

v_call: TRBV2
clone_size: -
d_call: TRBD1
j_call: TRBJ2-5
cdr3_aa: CASKAGTGETQYF
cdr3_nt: TGTGCCAGCAAGGCGGGGACAGGGGAGACCCAGTACTTC

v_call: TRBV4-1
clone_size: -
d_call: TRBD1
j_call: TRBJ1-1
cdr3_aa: CASSQDRGGSTEAFF
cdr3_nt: TGCGCCAGCAGCCAAGATAGAGGGGGCAGCACTGAAGCTTTCTTT

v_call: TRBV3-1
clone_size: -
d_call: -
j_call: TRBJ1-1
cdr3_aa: CASSQAAAGTVNTEAFF
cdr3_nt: TGTGCCAGCAGCCAAGCTGCAGCCGGGACGGTGAACACTGAAGCTTTCTTT

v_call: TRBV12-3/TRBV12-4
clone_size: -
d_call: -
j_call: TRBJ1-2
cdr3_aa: CASPGGGLDGYTF
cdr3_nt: TGTGCCAGCCCCGGCGGGGGGTTGGATGGCTACACCTTC

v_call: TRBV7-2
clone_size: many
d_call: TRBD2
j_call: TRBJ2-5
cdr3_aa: CASSFFGLAGGETQYF
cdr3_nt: TGTGCCAGCAGCTTTTTCGGACTAGCGGGGGGAGAGACCCAGTACTTC

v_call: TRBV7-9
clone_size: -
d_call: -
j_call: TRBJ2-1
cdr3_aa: CASSQLPEGIPNNEQFF
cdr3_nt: TGTGCCAGCAGCCAACTTCCCGAGGGGATACCGAACAATGAGCAGTTCTTC

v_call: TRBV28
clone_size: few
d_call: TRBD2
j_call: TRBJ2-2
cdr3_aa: CASSFLFRGAGELFF
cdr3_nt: TGTGCCAGCAGTTTTTTATTTCGGGGGGCCGGGGAGCTGTTTTTT

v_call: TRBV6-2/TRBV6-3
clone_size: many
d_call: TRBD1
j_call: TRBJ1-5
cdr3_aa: CASSFRTGRISQPQHF
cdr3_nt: TGTGCCAGCAGTTTCCGGACAGGGAGAATCAGTCAGCCCCAGCATTTT

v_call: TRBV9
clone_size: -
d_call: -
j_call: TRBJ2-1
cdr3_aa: CASSVGSLGGTHGQFF
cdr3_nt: TGTGCCAGCAGCGTAGGAAGTTTGGGGGGTACACATGGGCAGTTCTTC

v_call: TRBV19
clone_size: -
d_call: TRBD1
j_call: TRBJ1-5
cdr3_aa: CATKLQGVSNQPQHF
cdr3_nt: TGTGCCACTAAACTGCAGGGGGTAAGCAATCAGCCCCAGCATTTT

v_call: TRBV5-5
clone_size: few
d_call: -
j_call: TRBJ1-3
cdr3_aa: CASSSGGLNSGNTIYF
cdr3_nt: TGTGCCAGCAGTTCGGGTGGCCTTAACTCTGGAAACACCATATATTTT

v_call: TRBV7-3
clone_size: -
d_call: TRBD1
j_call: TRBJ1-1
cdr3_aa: CASSFGGQRSEAFF
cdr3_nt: TGTGCCAGCAGCTTTGGGGGACAGAGAAGCGAAGCTTTCTTT

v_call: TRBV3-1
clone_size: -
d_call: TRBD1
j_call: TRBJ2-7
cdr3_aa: CASSRGQGRYEQYF
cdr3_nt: TGTGCCAGCAGCCGGGGACAGGGGCGGTACGAGCAGTACTTC

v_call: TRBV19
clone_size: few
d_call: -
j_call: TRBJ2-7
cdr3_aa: CASSIVGLSADEQYF
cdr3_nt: TGTGCCAGTAGTATAGTTGGACTCTCGGCGGACGAGCAGTACTTC

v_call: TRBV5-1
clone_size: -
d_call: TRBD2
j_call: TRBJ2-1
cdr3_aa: CASSLESSGRYNEQFF
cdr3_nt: TGCGCCAGCAGCTTGGAGTCTAGCGGGAGGTACAATGAGCAGTTCTTC

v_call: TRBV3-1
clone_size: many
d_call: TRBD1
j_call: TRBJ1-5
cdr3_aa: CASSQSRTGLQPQHF
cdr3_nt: TGTGCCAGCAGCCAATCCCGGACAGGGCTTCAGCCCCAGCATTTT

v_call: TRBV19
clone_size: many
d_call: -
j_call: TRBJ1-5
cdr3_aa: CASSNGGSGNQPQHF
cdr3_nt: TGTGCCAGTAGTAACGGGGGGTCGGGCAATCAGCCCCAGCATTTT

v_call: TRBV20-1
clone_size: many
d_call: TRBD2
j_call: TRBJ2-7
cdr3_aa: CSATRTSASYEQYF
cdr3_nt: TGCAGTGCTACCCGGACTAGCGCCTCCTACGAGCAGTACTTC

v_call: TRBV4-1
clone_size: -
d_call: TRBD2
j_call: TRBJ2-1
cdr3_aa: CASSPPGLALLDEQFF
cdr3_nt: TGCGCCAGCAGCCCCCCGGGACTAGCCCTACTCGATGAGCAGTTCTTC

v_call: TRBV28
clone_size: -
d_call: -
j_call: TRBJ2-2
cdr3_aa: CASRFPGANTGELFF
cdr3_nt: TGTGCCAGCCGATTTCCGGGGGCAAACACCGGGGAGCTGTTTTTT

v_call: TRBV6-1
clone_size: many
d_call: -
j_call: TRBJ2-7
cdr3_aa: CASLGRAPSSYEQYF
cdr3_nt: TGTGCCAGCCTCGGGCGAGCACCGAGCTCCTACGAGCAGTACTTC

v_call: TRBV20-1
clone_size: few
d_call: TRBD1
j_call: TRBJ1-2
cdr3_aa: CSARPLNRGPYGYTF
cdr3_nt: TGCAGTGCTAGACCCTTAAACAGGGGACCCTATGGCTACACCTTC

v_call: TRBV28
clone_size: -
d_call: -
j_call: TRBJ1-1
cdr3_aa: CASSLAGIGGNTEAFF
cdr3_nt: TGTGCCAGCAGTTTGGCAGGGATAGGAGGAAACACTGAAGCTTTCTTT

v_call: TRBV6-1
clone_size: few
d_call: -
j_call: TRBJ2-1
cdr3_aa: CASSSGVSYNEQFF
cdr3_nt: TGTGCCAGCAGTTCAGGAGTCTCCTACAATGAGCAGTTCTTC

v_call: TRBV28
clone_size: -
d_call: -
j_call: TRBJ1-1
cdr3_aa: CASSLPGRMNTEAFF
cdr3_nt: TGTGCCAGCAGTTTGCCGGGCCGAATGAACACTGAAGCTTTCTTT

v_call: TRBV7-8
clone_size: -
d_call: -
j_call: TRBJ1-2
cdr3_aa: CASSLGQFYGYTF
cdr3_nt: TGTGCCAGCAGCTTAGGACAGTTCTATGGCTACACCTTC

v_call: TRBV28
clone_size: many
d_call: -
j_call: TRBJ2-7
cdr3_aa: CASIRGTRRGQQYF
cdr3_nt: TGTGCCAGCATAAGGGGGACGAGGAGGGGACAGCAGTACTTC

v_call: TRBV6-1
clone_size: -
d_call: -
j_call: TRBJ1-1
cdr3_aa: CASTPQWDGANTEAFF
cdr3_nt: TGTGCCAGCACCCCACAGTGGGACGGGGCGAACACTGAAGCTTTCTTT

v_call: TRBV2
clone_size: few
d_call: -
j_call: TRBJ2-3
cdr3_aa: CASKRGTDTQYF
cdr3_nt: TGTGCCAGCAAACGGGGCACAGATACGCAGTATTTT

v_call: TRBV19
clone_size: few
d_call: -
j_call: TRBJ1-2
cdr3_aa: CASSTDRGLRYGYTF
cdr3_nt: TGTGCCAGTAGTACGGACCGGGGGCTACGCTATGGCTACACCTTC

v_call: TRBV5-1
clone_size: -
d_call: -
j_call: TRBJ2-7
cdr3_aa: CASSPTTTGGWAYEQYF
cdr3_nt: TGCGCCAGCAGCCCGACTACAACGGGCGGTTGGGCCTACGAGCAGTACTTC

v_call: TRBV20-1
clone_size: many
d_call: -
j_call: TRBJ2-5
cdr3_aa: CSAKDGGLGQETQYF
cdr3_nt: TGCAGTGCCAAAGACGGGGGGCTGGGGCAAGAGACCCAGTACTTC

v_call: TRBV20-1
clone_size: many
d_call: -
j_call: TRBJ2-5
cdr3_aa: CSARGVETQYF
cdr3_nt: TGCAGTGCTAGAGGGGTAGAGACCCAGTACTTC

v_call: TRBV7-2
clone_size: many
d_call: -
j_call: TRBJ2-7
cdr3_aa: CASSFGGISYEQYF
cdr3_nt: TGTGCCAGCAGCTTCGGCGGGATATCCTACGAGCAGTACTTC

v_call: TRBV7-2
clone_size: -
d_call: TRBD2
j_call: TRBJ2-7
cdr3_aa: CASSLGGTSGSGSYEQYF
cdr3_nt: TGTGCCAGCAGCTTAGGGGGGACTAGCGGGAGTGGTTCCTACGAGCAGTACTTC

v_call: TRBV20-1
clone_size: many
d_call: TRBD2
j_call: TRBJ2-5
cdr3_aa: CSAKVGGRVETQYF
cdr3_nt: TGCAGCGCGAAGGTGGGGGGGAGAGTCGAGACCCAGTACTTC

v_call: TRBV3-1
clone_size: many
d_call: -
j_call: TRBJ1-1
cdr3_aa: CASSRLGNTEAFF
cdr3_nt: TGTGCCAGCTCCCGATTAGGGAACACTGAAGCTTTCTTT